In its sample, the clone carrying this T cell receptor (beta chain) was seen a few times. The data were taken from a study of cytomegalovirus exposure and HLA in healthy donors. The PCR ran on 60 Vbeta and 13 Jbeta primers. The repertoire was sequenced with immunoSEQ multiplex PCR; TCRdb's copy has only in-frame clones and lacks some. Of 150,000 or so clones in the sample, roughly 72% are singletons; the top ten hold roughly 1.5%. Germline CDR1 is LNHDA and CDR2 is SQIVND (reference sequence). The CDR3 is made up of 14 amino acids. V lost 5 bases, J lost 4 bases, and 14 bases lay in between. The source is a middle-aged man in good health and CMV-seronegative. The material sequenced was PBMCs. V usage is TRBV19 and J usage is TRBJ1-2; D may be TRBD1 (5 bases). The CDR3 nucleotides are TGTGCCAGTAGTCTGATGACAGCTACCTATGGCTACACCTTC. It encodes CASSLMTATYGYTF.